There are many counts of the clone carrying this T cell receptor (beta chain). What it recognizes is unknown. Germline V gene data show CDR1 as MNHEY and CDR2 as SVGAGI. The CDR3 consists of 17 residues. Trimming removed 2 bases from V and 9 bases from J; junction bases left unmatched: 12. Three rounds of nested PCR, following a modified ARM-PCR protocol, produced the TCRbeta library. TCRdb re-derived calls from the multiplex PCR reads in MiXCR, one entry per CDR3 protein. Among about 200,000 distinct CDR3 sequences listed, roughly 70% were seen once. The template was RNA from unsorted bulk tissue. These data are taken from a study of tumor and adjacent non-tumor tissue in lung cancer. Points from the study as a whole: TCR diversity was significantly greater in tumor than normal lung tissue.

The V and J genes are TRBV6-5 and TRBJ2-1, with TRBD2 matching 11 bases. Sample: lung tumor tissue. The TCR was taken from a man aged 60 to 75 with non-small cell lung cancer. The CDR3 sequence is CASSYDSGRARLGEQFF. The DNA for the CDR3 is TGTGCCAGCAGTTACGATAGCGGGAGGGCCAGATTAGGTGAGCAGTTCTTC.